This T cell receptor beta chain was observed in a study of brain metastases from non-small cell lung cancer. Broader study findings: Compared with primary tumors, brain metastases showed less T-cell infiltration. Compared with their matched primary tumors, approximately 68% of brain metastases showed expanded T-cell clones.

Clones were read by immunoSEQ multiplex PCR, and TCRdb kept only the in-frame ones, dropping some. In the table there are about 2,700 clones, around 80% of which are singletons. From germline, CDR1 is MGHRA and CDR2 YSYEKL. The CDR3 runs 15 residues. V was cut by 4 bases and J by 5 bases, with 17 bases left in between. As regards this clone: The target antigen is unknown.

The rearrangement links TRBV4-1 to TRBJ1-1; no reliable D call. This TCR was sampled from a donor at least 40 years old with non-small cell lung cancer. The specimen sequenced was primary lung tumor tissue. This CDR3 is CASSPELRVWTEAFF. As DNA, the CDR3 is TGCGCCAGCAGCCCCGAGTTGAGGGTTTGGACTGAAGCTTTCTTT.